The sequence of this T cell receptor beta chain was determined in a study of blood T cells in healthy people across ages. This clonotype was found a few times. Trimming cost V 4 bases and J 2 bases; bases outside gene matches: 8. This CDR3 has 15 amino acids. Per germline, CDR1 DFQATT and CDR2 SNEGSKA (reference sequence). Primed by a sample-barcoded 5' primer and a J-beta primer mix, a second PCR proceeded for roughly 7 to 12 cycles. TCRdb used MiXCR to reprocess the 5' RACE reads, holding one entry per CDR3 protein. The sample has 980,000 or so distinct CDR3 sequences; 48% are singletons. The clonotype comes from a man aged 30-40 years in good health. V gene TRBV20-1 combines with J gene TRBJ2-5, with 9 nucleotides matching TRBD2. Sequenced input: blood. This CDR3 reads CSATILAGWQETQYF. The CDR3 DNA sequence: TGCAGTGCTACAATTCTAGCGGGGTGGCAAGAGACCCAGTACTTC.